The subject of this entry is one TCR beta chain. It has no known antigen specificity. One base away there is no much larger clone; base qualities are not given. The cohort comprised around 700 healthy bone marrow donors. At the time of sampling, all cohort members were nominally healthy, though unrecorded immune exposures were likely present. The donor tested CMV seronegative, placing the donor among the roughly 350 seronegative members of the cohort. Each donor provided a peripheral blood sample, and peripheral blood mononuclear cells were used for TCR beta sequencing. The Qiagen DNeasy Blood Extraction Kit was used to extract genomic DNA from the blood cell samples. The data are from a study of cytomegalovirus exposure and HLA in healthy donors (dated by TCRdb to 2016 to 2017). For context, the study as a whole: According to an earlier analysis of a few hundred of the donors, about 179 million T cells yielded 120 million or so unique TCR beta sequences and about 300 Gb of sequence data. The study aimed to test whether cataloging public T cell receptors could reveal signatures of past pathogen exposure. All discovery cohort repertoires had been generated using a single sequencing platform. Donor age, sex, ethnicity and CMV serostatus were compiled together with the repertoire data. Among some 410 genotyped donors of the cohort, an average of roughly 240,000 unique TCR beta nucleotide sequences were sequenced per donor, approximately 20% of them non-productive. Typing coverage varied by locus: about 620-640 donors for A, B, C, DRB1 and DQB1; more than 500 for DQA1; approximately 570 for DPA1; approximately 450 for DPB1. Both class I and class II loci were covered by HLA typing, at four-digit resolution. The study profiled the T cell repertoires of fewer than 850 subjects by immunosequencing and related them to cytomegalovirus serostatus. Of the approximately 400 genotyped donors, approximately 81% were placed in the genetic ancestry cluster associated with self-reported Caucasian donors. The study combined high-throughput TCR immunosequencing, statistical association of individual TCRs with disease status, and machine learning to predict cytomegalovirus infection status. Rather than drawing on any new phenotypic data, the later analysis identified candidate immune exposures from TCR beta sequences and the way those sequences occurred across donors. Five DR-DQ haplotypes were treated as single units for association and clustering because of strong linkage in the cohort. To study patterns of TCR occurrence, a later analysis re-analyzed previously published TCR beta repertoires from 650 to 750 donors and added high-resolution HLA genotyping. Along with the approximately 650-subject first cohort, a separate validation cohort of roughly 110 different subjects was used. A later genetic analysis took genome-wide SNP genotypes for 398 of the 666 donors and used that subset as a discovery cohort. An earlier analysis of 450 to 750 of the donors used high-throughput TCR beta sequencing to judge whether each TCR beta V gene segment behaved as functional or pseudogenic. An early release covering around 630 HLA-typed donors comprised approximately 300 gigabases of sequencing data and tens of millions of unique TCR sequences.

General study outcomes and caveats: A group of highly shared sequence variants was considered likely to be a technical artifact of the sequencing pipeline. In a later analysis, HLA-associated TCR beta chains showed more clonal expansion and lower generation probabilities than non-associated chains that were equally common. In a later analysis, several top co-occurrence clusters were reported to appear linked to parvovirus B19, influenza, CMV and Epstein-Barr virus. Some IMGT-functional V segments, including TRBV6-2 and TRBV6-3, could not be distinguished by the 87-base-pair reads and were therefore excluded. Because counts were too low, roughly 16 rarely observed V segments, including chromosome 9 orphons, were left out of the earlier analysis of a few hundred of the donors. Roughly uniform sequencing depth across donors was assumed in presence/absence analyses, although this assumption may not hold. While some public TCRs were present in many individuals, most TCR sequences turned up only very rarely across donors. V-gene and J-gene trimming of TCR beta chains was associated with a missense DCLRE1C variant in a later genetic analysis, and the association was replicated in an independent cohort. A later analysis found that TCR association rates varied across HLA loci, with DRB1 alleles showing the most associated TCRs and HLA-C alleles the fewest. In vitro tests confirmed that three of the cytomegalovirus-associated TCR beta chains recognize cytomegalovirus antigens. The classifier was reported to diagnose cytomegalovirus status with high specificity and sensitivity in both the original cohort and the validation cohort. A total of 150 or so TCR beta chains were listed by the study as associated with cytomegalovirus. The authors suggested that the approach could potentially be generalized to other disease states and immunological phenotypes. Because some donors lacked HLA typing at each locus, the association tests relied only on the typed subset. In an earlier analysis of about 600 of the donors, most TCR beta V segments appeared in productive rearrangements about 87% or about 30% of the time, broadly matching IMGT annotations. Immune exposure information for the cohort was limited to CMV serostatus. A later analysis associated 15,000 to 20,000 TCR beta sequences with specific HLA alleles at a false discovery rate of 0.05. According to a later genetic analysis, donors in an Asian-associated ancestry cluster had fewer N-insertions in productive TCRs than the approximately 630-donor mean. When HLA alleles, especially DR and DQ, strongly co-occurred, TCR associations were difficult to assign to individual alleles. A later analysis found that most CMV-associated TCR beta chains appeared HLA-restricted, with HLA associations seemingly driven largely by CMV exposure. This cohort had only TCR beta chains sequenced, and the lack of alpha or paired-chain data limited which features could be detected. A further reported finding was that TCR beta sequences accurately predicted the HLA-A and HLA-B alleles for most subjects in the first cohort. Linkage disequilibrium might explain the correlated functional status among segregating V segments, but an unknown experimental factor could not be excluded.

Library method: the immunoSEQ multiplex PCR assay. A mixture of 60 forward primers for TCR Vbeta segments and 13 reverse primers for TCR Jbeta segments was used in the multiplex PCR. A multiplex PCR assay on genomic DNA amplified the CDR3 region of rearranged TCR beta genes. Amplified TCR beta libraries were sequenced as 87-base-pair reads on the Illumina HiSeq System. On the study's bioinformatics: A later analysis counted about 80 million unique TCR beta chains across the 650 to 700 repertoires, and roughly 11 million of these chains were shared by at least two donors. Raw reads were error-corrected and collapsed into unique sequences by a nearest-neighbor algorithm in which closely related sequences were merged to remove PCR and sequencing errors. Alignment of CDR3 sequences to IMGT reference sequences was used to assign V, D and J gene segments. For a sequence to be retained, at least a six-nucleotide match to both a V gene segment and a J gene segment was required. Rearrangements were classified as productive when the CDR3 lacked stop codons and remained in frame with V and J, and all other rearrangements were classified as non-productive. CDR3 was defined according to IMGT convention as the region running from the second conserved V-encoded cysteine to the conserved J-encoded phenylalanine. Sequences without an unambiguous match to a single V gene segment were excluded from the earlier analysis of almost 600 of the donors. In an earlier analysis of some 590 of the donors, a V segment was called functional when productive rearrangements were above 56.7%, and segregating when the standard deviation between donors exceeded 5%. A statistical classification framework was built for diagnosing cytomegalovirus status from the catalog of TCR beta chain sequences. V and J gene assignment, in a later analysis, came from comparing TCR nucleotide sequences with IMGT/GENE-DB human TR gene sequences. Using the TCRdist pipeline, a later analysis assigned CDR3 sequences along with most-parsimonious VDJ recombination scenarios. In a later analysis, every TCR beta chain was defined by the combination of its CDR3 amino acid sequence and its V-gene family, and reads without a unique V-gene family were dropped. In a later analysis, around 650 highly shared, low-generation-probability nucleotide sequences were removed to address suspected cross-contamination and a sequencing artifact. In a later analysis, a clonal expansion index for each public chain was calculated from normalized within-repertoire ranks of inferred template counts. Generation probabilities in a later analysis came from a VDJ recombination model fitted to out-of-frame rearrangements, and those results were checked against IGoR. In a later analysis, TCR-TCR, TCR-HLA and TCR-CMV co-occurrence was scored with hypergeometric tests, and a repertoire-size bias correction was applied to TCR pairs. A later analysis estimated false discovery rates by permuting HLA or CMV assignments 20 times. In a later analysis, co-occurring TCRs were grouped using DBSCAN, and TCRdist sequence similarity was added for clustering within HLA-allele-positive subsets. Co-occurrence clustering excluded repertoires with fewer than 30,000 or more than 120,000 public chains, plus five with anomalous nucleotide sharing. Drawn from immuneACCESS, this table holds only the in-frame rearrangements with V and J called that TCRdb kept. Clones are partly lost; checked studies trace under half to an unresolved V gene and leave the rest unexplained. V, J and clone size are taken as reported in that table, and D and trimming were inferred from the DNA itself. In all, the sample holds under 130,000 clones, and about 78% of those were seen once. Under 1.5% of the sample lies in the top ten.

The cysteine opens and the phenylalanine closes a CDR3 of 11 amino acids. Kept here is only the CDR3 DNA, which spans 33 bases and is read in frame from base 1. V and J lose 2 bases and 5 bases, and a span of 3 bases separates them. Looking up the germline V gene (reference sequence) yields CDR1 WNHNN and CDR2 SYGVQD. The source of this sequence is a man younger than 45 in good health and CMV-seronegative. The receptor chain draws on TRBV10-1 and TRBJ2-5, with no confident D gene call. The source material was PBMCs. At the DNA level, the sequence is TGCGCCAGCAGTGAGGGCGAGACCCAGTACTTC. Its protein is CASSEGETQYF.